The table lists the clone carrying this T cell receptor beta chain with a count of one. The sample has other DNA sequences that encode this CDR3 too. Trimming took 2 bases from V and 0 from J, leaving 3 bases between them. CDR3 length equals 13 residues. In germline, CDR1 is SEHNR, CDR2 FQNEAQ (reference sequence). Produced via immunoSEQ multiplex PCR; TCRdb's table is partial and in-frame only. Seen here are 1.5 million to 2.5 million clones, 85% to 95% observed once, and the top ten hold around 1.2%. Positive CCR7 selection of CD45RO-negative cells yielded the naive CD8 cells, and terminally differentiated effector memory CD45RA+ cells were excluded. The data belong to a study of shared clonotypes between healthy human individuals.

The V and J genes are TRBV7-9 and TRBJ2-3; the D is unclear. The TCR originated in a man aged 18 to 30 in good health. The specimen sequenced was naive CD8+ T cells sorted from blood. The CDR3 protein is CASSLLSTDTQYF. The DNA for the CDR3 is TGTGCCAGCAGCTTACTCAGCACAGATACGCAGTATTTT. Together with reference TRBV7-9 and TRBJ2-3, the CDR3 gives the full variable domain: DTGVSQNPRHKITKRGQNVTFRCDPISEHNRLYWYRQTLGQGPEFLTYFQNEAQLEKSRLLSDRFSAERPKGSFSTLEIQRTEQGDSAMYLCASSLLSTDTQYFGPGTRLTVL.